These 3 T cell receptor beta chains originate from one sample sequenced in a study of OX40 agonist ivuxolimab in advanced cancers. The protocol was immunoSEQ multiplex PCR, while the TCRdb copy is restricted to in-frame clones and leaves out a portion. The repertoire holds 65,000 to 90,000 clones, with over 75% as singletons. Sequenced material: CD4+ or CD8+ T cells sorted from blood, taken in a trial of the OX40 agonist ivuxolimab. These receptors originate from an adult with an advanced solid tumor such as melanoma, head and neck, liver or kidney cancer.

This clone turned up a few times. The J gene is TRBJ2-4, the V gene TRBV28; 9 bases match TRBD1. V gave up 4 bases and J gave up 6 bases; unmatched junction bases: 10. This CDR3 is 16 amino acids long. Germline CDR1 MDHEN, CDR2 SYDVKM. Here the CDR3 DNA reads TGTGCCAGCAGTTCTGCCGGGACAGGGTGGACAAACATTCAGTACTTC. Translating it yields CASSSAGTGWTNIQYF.

This clone was counted a single time. The CDR3 loop reads CASSPPSAVYGNTIYF. CDR3 in DNA: TGTGCCAGCAGCCCACCCTCGGCGGTGTACGGAAACACCATATATTTT. V usage is TRBV11-2 and J usage is TRBJ1-3; D not resolved. V dropped 5 bases and J dropped 4 bases, with 18 bases sitting between them. This CDR3 is 16 amino acids long. The germline V gene encodes CDR1 SGHAT and CDR2 FQNNGV. The variable domain in full, with the rest retrieved from reference TRBV11-2 and TRBJ1-3, is EAGVAQSPRYKIIEKRQSVAFWCNPISGHATLYWYQQILGQGPKLLIQFQNNGVVDDSQLPKDRFSAERLKGVDSTLKIQPAKLEDSAVYLCASSPPSAVYGNTIYFGEGSWLTVV.

V usage is TRBV14 and J usage is TRBJ2-1; TRBD1 is a possible D gene (5 bases). There are 13 residues in the CDR3. Germline V gives CDR1 SGHDN, CDR2 FVKESK. The V gene lost 0 bases and the J gene lost 9 bases, with 9 bases spanning the gap. The CDR3 protein is CASSQELRGEQFF. As DNA, the CDR3 is TGTGCCAGCAGCCAAGAGCTAAGGGGTGAGCAGTTCTTC.